The 30 T cell receptor beta chains reported below all come from one sample, sequenced in a study of cytomegalovirus exposure and HLA in healthy donors (dated by TCRdb to the late 2010s). The library was prepared using the immunoSEQ multiplex PCR assay. The immuneACCESS repertoire file appears here via TCRdb, limited to in-frame rearrangements. These files lack a portion of the clones; in checked studies, under half of the deficit traces to unresolved V genes, and the cause of the others is not known. Across this sample there are over 200,000 clones, with nearly 90% seen only once. The ten biggest clones cover around 0.34% of the sample. Sequenced input: PBMCs. Every receptor here comes from a woman younger than 35 in good health and CMV-seronegative.

The V and J genes are TRBV6-5 and TRBJ2-5; the match to TRBD2 covers 8 bases. V shed 5 bases and J 2 bases; nucleotides not matched to a gene: 7. This CDR3 comprises 15 residues. Germline lookup yields CDR1 MNHEY and CDR2 SVGAGI. The DNA for the CDR3 is TGTGCCAGCAGTGTCAGCGGGGGCATACAAGAGACCCAGTACTTC. Its protein product is CASSVSGGIQETQYF.

V gene TRBV29-1 combines with J gene TRBJ1-1, with 7 bases fitting TRBD1. The germline gives CDR1 SQVTM, CDR2 ANQGSEA. Trimming cost V 6 bases and J 3 bases; bases outside gene matches: 13. CDR3 size: 15 residues. CDR3 DNA sequence: TGCAGCGTCCTCCGGGGCCCCAGGGGGGACACTGAAGCTTTCTTT. It encodes CSVLRGPRGDTEAFF.

The rearrangement links TRBV5-6 to TRBJ1-1; 7 bases map to TRBD1. The CDR3 loop spans 15 amino acids. Looked up from germline, CDR1 is SGHDT and CDR2 is YYEEEE. With 2 bases clipped from V and 7 bases from J, the junction kept 11 bases outside the gene matches. CDR3 sequence (DNA): TGTGCCAGCAGCTTCGACACAGGGGTACTCCGTGAAGCTTTCTTT. It translates to CASSFDTGVLREAFF.

The rearrangement joins TRBV28 to TRBJ1-2, with 8 bases aligning to TRBD1. Germline V gives CDR1 MDHEN, CDR2 SYDVKM. The CDR3 covers 18 residues. J was trimmed by 4 bases and V by 4 bases; bases with no gene match: 17. CDR3 in amino acids: CASSSTYLDRGFSYGYTF. The CDR3 DNA is TGTGCCAGCAGTTCGACCTACCTCGACAGGGGTTTCAGCTATGGCTACACCTTC.

V gene TRBV7-2 combines with J gene TRBJ1-5; D is uncertain. The CDR3 loop spans 15 amino acids. The germline V gene has CDR1 SGHTA and CDR2 FQGNSA. Trimming cost V 6 bases and J 1 base, with 13 bases left between them. CDR3: CASRPSTFSNQPQHF. The CDR3 DNA reads TGTGCCAGCAGACCCTCGACATTCAGCAATCAGCCCCAGCATTTT.

The chain recombines TRBV11-2 with TRBJ2-7; 8 bases map to TRBD2. V trimming: 5 bases; J trimming: 4 bases; junction bases outside the gene matches: 4. The V gene's germline CDR1 is SGHAT and CDR2 FQNNGV. The CDR3 spans 13 residues. The CDR3 region is CASSPGGVYEQYF. Written as DNA, the CDR3 is TGTGCCAGCAGCCCGGGGGGGGTTTACGAGCAGTACTTC.

The chain joins TRBV2 to TRBJ1-1, with a weak D call TRBD1 (5 bases). The germline V gene encodes CDR1 SNHLY and CDR2 FYNNEI. Trimming shortened V by 4 bases and J by 0 bases, and 21 bases separated the two germline ends. CDR3 size: 18 residues. The CDR3 protein is CASSVREGWGIMNTEAFF. The DNA for the CDR3 is TGTGCCAGCAGTGTCCGGGAGGGGTGGGGGATAATGAACACTGAAGCTTTCTTT.

The CDR3 DNA is TGCGCCAGCAGCTTGGCAGATCAGCGTTTACAAGAGACCCAGTACTTC. It is translated as CASSLADQRLQETQYF. The genes are TRBV5-1 and TRBJ2-5, with unresolved D. CDR1 SGHRS and CDR2 YFSETQ come from the germline V gene. The V end lost 0 bases, the J end lost 2 bases, and 14 bases lay between the germline ends. This CDR3 has 16 residues.

The CDR3 reads CASSSGQDTGELFF. The CDR3 bases are TGTGCCAGCAGCAGCGGACAGGACACCGGGGAGCTGTTTTTT. This chain joins TRBV7-3 and TRBJ2-2; 7 bases align to TRBD1. This CDR3 is 14 amino acids long. The V gene end was trimmed by 5 bases and the J gene end by 3 bases; junction bases not matched to a gene: 3. The germline V gene has CDR1 SGHTA and CDR2 FQGTGA.

This sequence joins TRBV6-1 and TRBJ2-5; D may be TRBD1 (5 bases). V was cut by 1 base and J by 5 bases, with 14 bases left in between. Germline loops: CDR1 MNHNS, CDR2 SASEGT. The CDR3 is 15 residues long. The CDR3 DNA sequence: TGTGCCAGCAGTGAAGGGCGAGCAGGGAAGGAGACCCAGTACTTC. This encodes CASSEGRAGKETQYF.

V gene TRBV10-3 combines with J gene TRBJ1-6; D possibly corresponds to TRBD1 (6 bases). Looked up from germline, CDR1 is ENHRY and CDR2 is SYGVKD. This CDR3 is 15 amino acids long. Trimming took 0 bases from V and 9 from J, leaving 12 bases between them. The CDR3 reads CAISESRQGISPLHF. CDR3 in DNA: TGTGCCATCAGTGAGTCTCGTCAGGGGATTTCACCCCTCCACTTT.

This clone was counted ten times or more. The V gene is TRBV7-9, the J gene TRBJ1-6; D is unresolved. There are 14 residues in the CDR3. In germline, CDR1 is SEHNR, CDR2 FQNEAQ (reference sequence). The ends were cut back, 4 bases at V and 4 bases at J, with 8 bases in the middle. CDR3 sequence reads: CASSWTVYNSPLHF. As DNA, the CDR3 is TGTGCCAGCAGCTGGACTGTTTATAATTCACCCCTCCACTTT.

The chain has TRBV10-3 and TRBJ1-1; D unclear. The germline V gene encodes CDR1 ENHRY and CDR2 SYGVKD. The CDR3 spans 14 residues. Trimming shortened V by 6 bases and J by 0 bases, and 11 bases separated the two germline ends. The CDR3 loop reads CAIRGWEMNTEAFF. In DNA, the CDR3 is TGTGCCATCAGGGGCTGGGAGATGAACACTGAAGCTTTCTTT.

The chain is built from TRBV6-5 and TRBJ2-1; 11 bases match TRBD2. In germline, CDR1 is MNHEY, CDR2 SVGAGI. The V gene end was trimmed by 0 bases and the J gene end by 8 bases; junction bases not matched to a gene: 3. The CDR3 runs to 15 residues. This CDR3 is CASSYSGTSGHEQFF. CDR3 nucleotides: TGTGCCAGCAGTTACTCAGGGACTAGCGGCCATGAGCAGTTCTTC.

The chain employs TRBV27 and TRBJ1-5; D uncertain. The CDR3 runs 13 residues. Trimming cost V 2 bases and J 4 bases, with 6 bases left between them. Germline lookup yields CDR1 MNHEY and CDR2 SMNVEV (reference sequence). The CDR3 DNA reads as TGTGCCAGCAGTTTACCCCGTAATCAGCCCCAGCATTTT. It encodes CASSLPRNQPQHF.

The gene calls are TRBV27 and TRBJ1-1; 7 bases map to TRBD1. Germline V lookup: CDR1 MNHEY, CDR2 SMNVEV (reference sequence). The junction had 12 bases not matched to a gene; V was cut back by 0 bases and J by 5 bases. The CDR3 is made up of 17 amino acids. CDR3 protein: CASSLSLTGTLRTEAFF. The CDR3 coding sequence is TGTGCCAGCAGTTTATCATTGACAGGGACACTTCGGACTGAAGCTTTCTTT.

The rearrangement links TRBV2 to TRBJ2-6; TRBD1 matches 12 bases. The junction had 3 bases not matched to a gene; V was cut back by 7 bases and J by 2 bases. Germline CDR1 reads SNHLY; CDR2 reads FYNNEI. The CDR3 has 16 residues. CDR3 DNA sequence: TGTGCCAGCAATAGGGACAGGGGGCCTGGGGCCAACGTCCTGACTTTC. Residues: CASNRDRGPGANVLTF.

V and J are TRBV10-3 and TRBJ1-4; D may be TRBD1 (5 bases). Trimming shortened V by 4 bases and J by 6 bases, and 9 bases separated the two germline ends. The CDR3 has 13 residues. CDR1 is ENHRY and CDR2 is SYGVKD in the germline V gene. The CDR3: CAISVGEDEKLFF. The CDR3 DNA follows: TGTGCCATCAGTGTAGGGGAAGATGAAAAACTGTTTTTT.

The gene calls are TRBV6-6 and TRBJ2-7, with 7 bases that match TRBD1. The germline V gene has CDR1 MNHNY and CDR2 SVGAGI (reference sequence). With 4 bases clipped from V and 2 bases from J, the junction kept 8 bases outside the gene matches. This CDR3 has 15 amino acids. Here the CDR3 reads CASSFGQAPAYEQYF. The CDR3 DNA sequence: TGTGCCAGCAGTTTTGGACAGGCACCCGCCTACGAGCAGTACTTC.

The chain combines TRBV7-9 with TRBJ2-5; D possibly corresponds to TRBD2 (5 bases). Germline loops: CDR1 SEHNR, CDR2 FQNEAQ (reference sequence). CDR3 length: 16 amino acids. Trimming cost V 2 bases and J 0 bases, with 13 bases left between them. The CDR3 reads CASSLSSAWYQETQYF. The CDR3 nucleotides read TGTGCCAGCAGCTTAAGTAGCGCGTGGTACCAAGAGACCCAGTACTTC. The full variable domain, with the rest looked up from reference TRBV7-9 and TRBJ2-5, is DTGVSQNPRHKITKRGQNVTFRCDPISEHNRLYWYRQTLGQGPEFLTYFQNEAQLEKSRLLSDRFSAERPKGSFSTLEIQRTEQGDSAMYLCASSLSSAWYQETQYFGPGTRLLVL.

The chain has TRBV5-1 and TRBJ2-3; a possible D gene is TRBD2 (7 bases). Per the germline V gene, CDR1 is SGHRS and CDR2 is YFSETQ. V dropped 0 bases and J dropped 8 bases, with 13 bases sitting between them. The CDR3 is made up of 14 amino acids. The CDR3 DNA is TGCGCCAGCAGCTTGGCCGCGGGGGCCGGTACGCAGTATTTT. Its translation: CASSLAAGAGTQYF.

This chain uses TRBV7-6 with TRBJ2-6, with 10 nucleotides matching TRBD2. The germline V gene encodes CDR1 SGHVS and CDR2 FNYEAQ. Losses at the gene ends were 5 bases for V and 1 base for J; bases not matched to a gene: 14. The CDR3 covers 20 residues. For the CDR3, the DNA is TGTGCCAGCAGCAATCCCCGCCAGGCTAGCGGGGGTTCTGGGGCCAACGTCCTGACTTTC. As protein: CASSNPRQASGGSGANVLTF.

V usage is TRBV27 and J usage is TRBJ2-2; TRBD1 agrees at 9 bases. The CDR3 is 16 amino acids. Losses at the gene ends were 6 bases for V and 0 bases for J; bases not matched to a gene: 5. CDR1 and CDR2 (germline): MNHEY, SMNVEV (reference sequence). The DNA for the CDR3 is TGTGCCAGCAGCAAACAGGGGGCGGCGAACACCGGGGAGCTGTTTTTT. This translates into CASSKQGAANTGELFF.

V usage is TRBV5-1 and J usage is TRBJ2-3; TRBD2 matches 10 bases. The germline gives CDR1 SGHRS, CDR2 YFSETQ. The trim removed 6 bases at V and 4 bases at J, leaving 11 bases unmatched. CDR3 size: 16 residues. The CDR3 coding sequence is TGCGCCAGCACATACTTAGCGGGGGGCGAGGCAGATACGCAGTATTTT. The encoded protein is CASTYLAGGEADTQYF.

In nucleotides, the CDR3 is TGTGCCAGCAGCTTAAGACGGGACACCGAGCAGTTCTTC. Translation gives CASSLRRDTEQFF. The gene calls are TRBV7-3 and TRBJ2-1, with a possible D match to TRBD1 (6 bases). CDR1 SGHTA and CDR2 FQGTGA come from the germline V gene. V was shortened by 1 base and J by 10 bases, with 11 bases between the two germline ends. This CDR3 has 13 amino acids.

The chain links TRBV6-1 to TRBJ2-7; the D gene is possibly TRBD1 (5 bases). The CDR3 is made up of 14 amino acids. V lost 2 bases and J 7 bases, leaving 15 bases between the germline ends. In germline, CDR1 is MNHNS, CDR2 SASEGT. CDR3 protein: CASSETQGPWEQYF. Here the CDR3 DNA reads TGTGCCAGCAGTGAAACCCAGGGCCCCTGGGAGCAGTACTTC.

V and J are TRBV6-6 and TRBJ1-2; 9 bases agree with TRBD1. Germline V gene sequence: CDR1 MNHNY, CDR2 SVGAGI (reference sequence). The CDR3 covers 15 residues. The junction had 5 bases not matched to a gene; V was cut back by 2 bases and J by 4 bases. The CDR3 is CASSYQTGGVYGYTF. Written as DNA, the CDR3 is TGTGCCAGCAGTTACCAGACAGGGGGTGTCTATGGCTACACCTTC.

The V and J genes are TRBV7-9 and TRBJ2-3; 8 bases fit TRBD1. With V trimmed by 5 bases and J by 4 bases, 11 bases remained unmatched. Germline V gene data show CDR1 as SEHNR and CDR2 as FQNEAQ (reference sequence). The CDR3 consists of 16 residues. CDR3 nucleotides: TGTGCCAGCAGCCCTTCCCGGGACAGGTACGCAGATACGCAGTATTTT. Translated, it gives CASSPSRDRYADTQYF.

This clone occurred once. The rearrangement links TRBV11-2 to TRBJ2-2; D is ambiguous. The V gene lost 5 bases and the J gene lost 4 bases, with 2 bases spanning the gap. The CDR3 runs to 11 residues. Germline values: CDR1 SGHAT, CDR2 FQNNGV. The CDR3 spells CASSLTGELFF. CDR3 DNA sequence: TGTGCCAGCAGCCTCACCGGGGAGCTGTTTTTT. The full variable domain, rest sourced from reference TRBV11-2 and TRBJ2-2, is EAGVAQSPRYKIIEKRQSVAFWCNPISGHATLYWYQQILGQGPKLLIQFQNNGVVDDSQLPKDRFSAERLKGVDSTLKIQPAKLEDSAVYLCASSLTGELFFGEGSRLTVL.

V usage is TRBV4-2 and J usage is TRBJ1-4; no clear D. The CDR3 totals 15 residues. Germline V gives CDR1 LGHNA, CDR2 YNFKEQ. The germline V and J ends were trimmed by 6 bases and 2 bases, with 13 bases remaining between them. The CDR3 bases are TGTGCCAGCAGGCTTGTAGGAGGGACTAATGAAAAACTGTTTTTT. Protein sequence: CASRLVGGTNEKLFF.